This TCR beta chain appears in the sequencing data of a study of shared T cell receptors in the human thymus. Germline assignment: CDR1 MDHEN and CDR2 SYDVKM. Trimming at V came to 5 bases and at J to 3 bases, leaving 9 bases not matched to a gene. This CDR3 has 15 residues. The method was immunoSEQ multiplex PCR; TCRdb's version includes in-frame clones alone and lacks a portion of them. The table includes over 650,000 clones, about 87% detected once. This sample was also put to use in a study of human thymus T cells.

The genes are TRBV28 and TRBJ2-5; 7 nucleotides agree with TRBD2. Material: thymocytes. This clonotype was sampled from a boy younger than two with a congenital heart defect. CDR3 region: CASSPPLAAKETQYF. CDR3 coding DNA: TGTGCCAGCAGTCCGCCTCTAGCGGCCAAAGAGACCCAGTACTTC.